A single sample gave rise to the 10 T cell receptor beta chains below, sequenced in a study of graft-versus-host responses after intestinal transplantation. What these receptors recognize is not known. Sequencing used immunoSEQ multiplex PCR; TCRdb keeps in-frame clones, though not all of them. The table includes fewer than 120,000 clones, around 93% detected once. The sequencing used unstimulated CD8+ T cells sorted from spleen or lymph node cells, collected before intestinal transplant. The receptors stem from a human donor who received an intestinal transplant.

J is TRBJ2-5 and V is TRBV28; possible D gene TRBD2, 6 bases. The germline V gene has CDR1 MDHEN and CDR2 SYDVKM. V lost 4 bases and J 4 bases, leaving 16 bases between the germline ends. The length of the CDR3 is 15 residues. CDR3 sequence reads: CASSSAVEAGETQYF. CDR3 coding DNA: TGTGCCAGCAGTTCTGCAGTAGAAGCGGGAGAGACCCAGTACTTC. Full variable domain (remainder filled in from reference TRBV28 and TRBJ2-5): DVKVTQSSRYLVKRTGEKVFLECVQDMDHENMFWYRQDPGLGLRLIYFSYDVKMKEKGDIPEGYSVSREKKERFSLILESASTNQTSMYLCASSSAVEAGETQYFGPGTRLLVL.

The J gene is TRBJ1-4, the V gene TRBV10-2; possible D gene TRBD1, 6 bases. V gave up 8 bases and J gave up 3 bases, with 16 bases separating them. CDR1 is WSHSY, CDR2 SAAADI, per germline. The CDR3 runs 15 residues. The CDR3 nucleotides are TGCGCCAGCTCGAAACAGGGAGGGCCTAATGAAAAACTGTTTTTT. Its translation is CASSKQGGPNEKLFF.

CDR3 nucleotides: TGTGCCAGTAGCTCTACTACCTACAATGAGCAGTTCTTC. This gives the protein CASSSTTYNEQFF. J is TRBJ2-1 and V is TRBV19; D unclear. This CDR3 has 13 residues. In germline, CDR1 is LNHDA, CDR2 SQIVND (reference sequence). V was pared by 6 bases and J by 2 bases, with 8 bases between.

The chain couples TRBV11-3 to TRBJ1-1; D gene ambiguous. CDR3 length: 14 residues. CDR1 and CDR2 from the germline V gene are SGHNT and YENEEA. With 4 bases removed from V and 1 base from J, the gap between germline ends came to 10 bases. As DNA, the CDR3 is TGTGCCAGCAGCTCGCCCCGGGGGAACACTGAAGCTTTCTTT. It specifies CASSSPRGNTEAFF.

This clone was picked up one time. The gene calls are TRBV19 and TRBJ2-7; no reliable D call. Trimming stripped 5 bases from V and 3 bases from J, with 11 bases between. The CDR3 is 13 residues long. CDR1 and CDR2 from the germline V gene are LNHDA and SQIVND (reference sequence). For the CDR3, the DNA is TGTGCCAGTAGTCCTGGTGCCAGCTACGAGCAGTACTTC. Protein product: CASSPGASYEQYF.

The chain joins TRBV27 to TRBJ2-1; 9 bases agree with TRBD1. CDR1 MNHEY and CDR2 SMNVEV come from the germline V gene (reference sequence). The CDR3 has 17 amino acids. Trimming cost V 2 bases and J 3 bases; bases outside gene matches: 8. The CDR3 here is CASSLPKGTGYYNEQFF. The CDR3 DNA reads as TGTGCCAGCAGTTTACCCAAAGGGACAGGGTACTACAATGAGCAGTTCTTC.

In DNA form, the CDR3 reads TGTGCCAGCAGCTTAGCGGTTCCGGGACTATCAGATACGCAGTATTTT. This encodes CASSLAVPGLSDTQYF. This chain joins TRBV7-6 and TRBJ2-3, with 7 nucleotides matching TRBD2. Trimming at V came to 0 bases and at J to 4 bases, leaving 7 bases not matched to a gene. This CDR3 is built from 16 residues. Germline V lookup: CDR1 SGHVS, CDR2 FNYEAQ.

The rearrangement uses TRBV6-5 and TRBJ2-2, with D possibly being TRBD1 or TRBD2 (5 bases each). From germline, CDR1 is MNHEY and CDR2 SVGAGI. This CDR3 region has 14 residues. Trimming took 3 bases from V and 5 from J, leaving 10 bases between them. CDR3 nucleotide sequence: TGTGCCAGCAGTTATGCTTGGGGGACCGGGGAGCTGTTTTTT. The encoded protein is CASSYAWGTGELFF.

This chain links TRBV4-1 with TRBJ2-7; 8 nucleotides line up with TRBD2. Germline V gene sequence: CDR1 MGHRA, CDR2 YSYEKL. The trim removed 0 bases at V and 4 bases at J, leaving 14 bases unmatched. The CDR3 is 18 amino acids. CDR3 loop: CASSQDFPGLAGPYEQYF. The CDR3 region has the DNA TGCGCCAGCAGCCAAGATTTCCCGGGTCTAGCGGGCCCGTACGAGCAGTACTTC.

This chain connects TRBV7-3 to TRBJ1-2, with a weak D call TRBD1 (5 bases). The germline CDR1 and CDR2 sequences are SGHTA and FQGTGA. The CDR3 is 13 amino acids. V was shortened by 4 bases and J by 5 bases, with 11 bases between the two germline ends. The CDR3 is CASSSGGLYGYTF. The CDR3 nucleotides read TGTGCCAGCAGCTCCGGGGGTCTTTATGGCTACACCTTC. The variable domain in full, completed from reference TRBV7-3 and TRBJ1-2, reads GAGVSQTPSNKVTEKGKYVELRCDPISGHTALYWYRQSLGQGPEFLIYFQGTGAADDSGLPNDRFFAVRPEGSVSTLKIQRTERGDSAVYLCASSSGGLYGYTFGSGTRLTVV.